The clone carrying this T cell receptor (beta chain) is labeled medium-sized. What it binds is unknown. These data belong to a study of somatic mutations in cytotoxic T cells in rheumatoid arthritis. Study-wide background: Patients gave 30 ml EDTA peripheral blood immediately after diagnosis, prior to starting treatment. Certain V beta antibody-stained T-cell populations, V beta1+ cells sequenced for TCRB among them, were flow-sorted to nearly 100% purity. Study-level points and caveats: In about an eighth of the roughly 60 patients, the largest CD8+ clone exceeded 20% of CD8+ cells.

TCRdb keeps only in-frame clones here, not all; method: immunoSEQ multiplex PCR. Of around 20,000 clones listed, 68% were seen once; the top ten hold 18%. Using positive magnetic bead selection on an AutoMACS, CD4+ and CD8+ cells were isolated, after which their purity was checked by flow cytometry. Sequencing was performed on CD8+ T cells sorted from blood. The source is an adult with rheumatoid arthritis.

CDR3 coding DNA: TGTGCCAGCAGCTCAGACAGTCCCTATAGCAATCAGCCCCAGCATTTT. It yields the protein CASSSDSPYSNQPQHF. The chain employs TRBV7-8 and TRBJ1-5; the D gene is possibly TRBD1 (5 bases). Germline V gives CDR1 SGHVS, CDR2 FQNEAQ. Trimming took 4 bases from V and 0 from J, leaving 13 bases between them. This CDR3 is built from 16 residues.